The 15 T cell receptor beta chains below all came from one sample that was sequenced in a study of blood T cell repertoires in COVID-19. Data came from immunoSEQ multiplex PCR; TCRdb stores just in-frame clones and leaves some out. Altogether 200,000 to 250,000 clones are present, over 80% being singletons, with the ten largest covering around 3.8%. Material for sequencing was PBMCs or T cells enriched from blood (not recorded which). The receptors originated from a woman between 25 and 40 years old who had been exposed to COVID-19.

The chain joins TRBV27 to TRBJ1-1; D is perhaps TRBD1 (5 bases). V lost 9 bases, J lost 5 bases, and 19 bases lay in between. CDR3 length: 14 amino acids. In germline, CDR1 is MNHEY, CDR2 SMNVEV (reference sequence). CDR3 in amino acids: CASWKGPRRTEAFF. The CDR3 nucleotides read TGTGCCAGTTGGAAGGGGCCCCGAAGGACTGAAGCTTTCTTT.

V is TRBV5-1 and J is TRBJ1-1; D gene unclear. From germline, CDR1 is SGHRS and CDR2 YFSETQ. The V end lost 0 bases, the J end lost 7 bases, and 13 bases lay between the germline ends. The CDR3 has 14 residues. The CDR3 coding sequence is TGCGCCAGCAGCTTGGCTATCGGTGGTTATGAAGCTTTCTTT. This encodes CASSLAIGGYEAFF.

This chain joins TRBV2 and TRBJ1-1; maybe TRBD1 (6 bases). This CDR3 has 14 amino acids. CDR1 and CDR2 (germline): SNHLY, FYNNEI. Trimming stripped 6 bases from V and 0 bases from J, with 11 bases between. In DNA form, the CDR3 reads TGTGCCAGCAGAAGGGGGGGAATGAACACTGAAGCTTTCTTT. Encoded protein: CASRRGGMNTEAFF.

The V gene is TRBV7-9, the J gene TRBJ2-3; D is unclear. Trimming cost V 3 bases and J 2 bases, with 9 bases left between them. The CDR3 sequence is 14 residues long. Germline V lookup: CDR1 SEHNR, CDR2 FQNEAQ (reference sequence). The CDR3 nucleotides are TGTGCCAGCAGCTTGAGACAAGTCACAGATACGCAGTATTTT. It is translated as CASSLRQVTDTQYF.

In DNA, the CDR3 is TGTGCCAGCAGAAACCCCGGACAGAACTATGGCTACACCTTC. Protein product: CASRNPGQNYGYTF. This chain joins TRBV2 and TRBJ1-2, with D perhaps matching TRBD1 (6 bases). Trimming shortened V by 6 bases and J by 2 bases, and 13 bases separated the two germline ends. Germline V CDR1 and CDR2: SNHLY, FYNNEI. This CDR3 is built from 14 residues.

The chain has TRBV10-3 and TRBJ2-1; D may be TRBD1 (5 bases). CDR3 size: 15 residues. The ends were cut back, 2 bases at V and 0 bases at J, with 8 bases in the middle. The germline V gene has CDR1 ENHRY and CDR2 SYGVKD. CDR3 amino acids: CAISEGASSYNEQFF. The CDR3 region has the DNA TGTGCCATCAGTGAGGGGGCAAGCTCCTACAATGAGCAGTTCTTC.

The chain has TRBV2 and TRBJ2-5, with no clear D. Trimming stripped 7 bases from V and 2 bases from J, with 14 bases between. The CDR3 has 14 residues. Germline assignment: CDR1 SNHLY and CDR2 FYNNEI. In nucleotides, the CDR3 is TGTGCCAGCACCTTCAAATTACTTCAAGAGACCCAGTACTTC. It codes for CASTFKLLQETQYF.

This rearrangement joins TRBV12-1 to TRBJ2-1; the table names TRBD2, a call not compared with the DNA. TRBV12-1 counts as a pseudogene. The length of the CDR3 is 13 residues. CDR3 protein: CARSGSSYNEQFF. Written as DNA, the CDR3 is TGTGCCAGGAGCGGGAGCTCCTACAATGAGCAGTTCTTC.

This rearrangement joins TRBV25-1 to TRBJ2-7; 10 bases map to TRBD1. Germline trimming cut 7 bases from V and 5 bases from J; bases unmatched to any gene: 2. The CDR3 length is 12 residues. CDR1 MGHDK and CDR2 SYGVNS come from the germline V gene. The CDR3 DNA reads as TGTGCCAGCACGACAGGGGGCCACGAGCAGTACTTC. The encoded protein is CASTTGGHEQYF.

The chain recombines TRBV19 with TRBJ2-6, with unresolved D. Germline V gene data show CDR1 as LNHDA and CDR2 as SQIVND (reference sequence). The V and J ends lost 4 bases and 3 bases respectively, with 4 bases between them. The CDR3 sequence is 13 residues long. CDR3: CASSTSGANVLTF. CDR3 DNA sequence: TGTGCCAGTAGTACTAGTGGGGCCAACGTCCTGACTTTC.

This chain uses TRBV25-1 with TRBJ2-1; 8 positions match TRBD1. CDR1 is MGHDK, CDR2 SYGVNS, per germline. The CDR3 runs to 15 residues. The V and J ends lost 4 bases and 8 bases, in that order; junction bases with no gene match: 10. CDR3 bases: TGTGCCAGCAGTGGGGGGGCAGGGGGCCCTGATGAGCAGTTCTTC. It codes for CASSGGAGGPDEQFF.

In the case of this clone: This same CDR3 is encoded by further DNA sequences in the sample. The chain links TRBV30 to TRBJ1-5; 7 bases line up with TRBD1. Germline V lookup: CDR1 GTSNPN, CDR2 SVGIG (reference sequence). This CDR3 has 13 residues. V dropped 2 bases and J dropped 4; count of bases not matched to a gene: 2. CDR3 region: CAWSRDSNQPQHF. CDR3 in DNA: TGTGCCTGGAGTCGGGACAGTAATCAGCCCCAGCATTTT.

The chain is built from TRBV28 and TRBJ2-4; 10 bases align to TRBD2. The CDR3 runs 15 residues. The V segment lost 4 bases and the J segment 7 bases; nucleotides outside the gene matches: 7. CDR1 MDHEN and CDR2 SYDVKM come from the germline V gene. The CDR3, as DNA: TGTGCCAGCAGTTGGACTAGCGGAAGAGGGAACATTCAGTACTTC. It translates to CASSWTSGRGNIQYF.

This CDR3 reads CSVVSGRGSEAFF. The CDR3 DNA sequence: TGCAGCGTTGTTTCGGGGAGGGGTTCTGAAGCTTTCTTT. The chain employs TRBV29-1 and TRBJ1-1; D perhaps matches TRBD1 (5 bases). With 4 bases removed from V and 6 bases from J, the gap between germline ends came to 15 bases. In germline, CDR1 is SQVTM, CDR2 ANQGSEA. CDR3 size: 13 residues.

This sequence joins TRBV9 and TRBJ2-3; the match to TRBD2 covers 16 bases. CDR3 length: 19 amino acids. Germline assignment: CDR1 SGDLS and CDR2 YYNGEE. Germline trimming cut 0 bases from V and 5 bases from J; bases unmatched to any gene: 9. The CDR3 nucleotides read TGTGCCAGCAGCGTAGGGAAGGGGACTAGCGGGAGGGTAGGAGATACGCAGTATTTT. It yields the protein CASSVGKGTSGRVGDTQYF.